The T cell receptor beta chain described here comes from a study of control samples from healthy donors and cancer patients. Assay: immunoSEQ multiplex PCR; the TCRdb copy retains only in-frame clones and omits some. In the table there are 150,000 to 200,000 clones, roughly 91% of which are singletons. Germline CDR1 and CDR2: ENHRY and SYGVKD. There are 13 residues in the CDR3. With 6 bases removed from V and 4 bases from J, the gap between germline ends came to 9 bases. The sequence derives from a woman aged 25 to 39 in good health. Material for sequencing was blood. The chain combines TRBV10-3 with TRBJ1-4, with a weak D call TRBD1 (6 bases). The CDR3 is CAIRDRNNEKLFF. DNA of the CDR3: TGTGCCATCAGGGACAGAAATAATGAAAAACTGTTTTTT.